The following is a TCR beta chain sequence with its context. No antigen is known for it. The data were obtained in a study of beta chain features in type 1 diabetes. Study-level results: Naive, central memory and Treg TCRB repertoires seemed to resemble each other more closely in patients than they did in healthy donors. Type 1 diabetes patients had TCRB CDR3s that were shorter (moderately but significantly so) in all four CD4+ subsets.

Investigators reverse transcribed all isolated RNA, so they sequenced expressed TCRB transcripts. Generated by immunoSEQ multiplex PCR, the TCRdb table keeps only in-frame clones and is missing some. Seen here are a few hundred thousand clones, around 24% observed once, and the top ten hold roughly 0.013%. Germline assignment: CDR1 SQVTM and CDR2 ANQGSEA. This CDR3 region has 17 residues. Losses at the gene ends were 3 bases for V and 4 bases for J; bases not matched to a gene: 14. The TCR comes from a woman under 40 with type 1 diabetes. Sequencing input: naive CD4+ T cells from blood. The chain links TRBV29-1 to TRBJ2-5; TRBD2 agrees at 10 bases. CDR3 nucleotide sequence: TGCAGCGTTGACCTAGCGGGAGTTCGAGCAGGAGGAGAGACCCAGTACTTC. Residues: CSVDLAGVRAGGETQYF.